The clone carrying this T cell receptor beta chain was seen only once. This record comes from a study of Ad26.COV2.S vaccination and SARS-CoV-2 variants. Study-wide background: The authors gave Ad26.COV2.S intramuscularly, either once or twice 56 days apart.

Produced via immunoSEQ multiplex PCR; TCRdb's table is partial and in-frame only. This sample has 360,000 or so clones, with around nine tenths found just once. Germline V gives CDR1 ENHRY, CDR2 SYGVKD. V dropped 9 bases and J dropped 6 bases, with 9 bases sitting between them. The CDR3 runs to 11 residues. Treatment of the sample: some 19 received Ad26.COV2.S at low or high dose, single or two shots; a few received placebo; per-sample allocation not given. After the first vaccine or placebo injection, samples were drawn on day 63. This specimen was peripheral blood, taken in a trial of Ad26.COV2.S vaccine versus placebo. This receptor was taken from a person between 18 and 65 years old who received the Ad26.COV2.S COVID-19 vaccine or a placebo. V is TRBV10-3 and J is TRBJ2-1; TRBD1 might be the D (6 bases). CDR3 nucleotides: TGTGCCATTCTAGGGGGCAATGAGCAGTTCTTC. Its protein product is CAILGGNEQFF.